A single T cell receptor beta chain is shown here with its context. Its specificity is unknown. This sample stems from a study of T cells in Graves' hyperthyroidism and ophthalmopathy. Study findings and constraints: Blood samples included most of the expanded thyroid clonotypes exceeding 0.001. The model anticipated ophthalmopathy a median approximately 6.6 months pre-onset.

The length of the CDR3 is 16 residues. Germline CDR1 reads SGDLS; CDR2 reads YYNGEE. V trimming: 4 bases; J trimming: 5 bases; junction bases outside the gene matches: 9. PBMCs were derived from roughly 10 ml fresh peripheral blood. TCR beta CDR3 regions were amplified from RNA transcripts. The study used the HTBI primer set for a first-round RT-PCR of the TCR CDR3. TCRdb itself ran the multiplex PCR reads through MiXCR, one entry per CDR3 protein. The sample has 800,000 or so distinct CDR3 sequences, 35% to 40% seen once; the top ten hold more than 7%. This rearrangement joins TRBV9 to TRBJ2-2; 9 nucleotides line up with TRBD1. Input material: blood. This receptor was taken from a man aged 18-30 years with Graves' hyperthyroidism. The CDR3 sequence: CASSRRTGAGTGELFF. CDR3 in DNA: TGTGCCAGCAGCCGAAGGACAGGGGCAGGGACCGGGGAGCTGTTTTTT.